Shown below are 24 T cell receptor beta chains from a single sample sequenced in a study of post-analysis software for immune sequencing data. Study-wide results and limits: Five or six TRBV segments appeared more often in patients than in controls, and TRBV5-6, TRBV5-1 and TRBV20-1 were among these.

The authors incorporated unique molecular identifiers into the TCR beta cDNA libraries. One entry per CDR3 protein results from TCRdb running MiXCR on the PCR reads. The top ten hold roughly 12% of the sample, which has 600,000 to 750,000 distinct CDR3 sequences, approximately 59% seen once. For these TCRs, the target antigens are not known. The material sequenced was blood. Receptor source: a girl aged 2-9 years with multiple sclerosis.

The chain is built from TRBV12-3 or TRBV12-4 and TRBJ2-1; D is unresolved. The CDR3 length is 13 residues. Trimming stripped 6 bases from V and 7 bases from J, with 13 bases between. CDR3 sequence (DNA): TGTGCCAGCAGCCCTTCTTGGGGAAATGAGCAGTTCTTC. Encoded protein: CASSPSWGNEQFF.

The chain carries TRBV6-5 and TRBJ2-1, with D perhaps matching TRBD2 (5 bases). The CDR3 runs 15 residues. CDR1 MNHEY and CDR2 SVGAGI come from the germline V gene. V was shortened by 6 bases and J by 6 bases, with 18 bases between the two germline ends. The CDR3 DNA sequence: TGTGCCAGCAGCTTGGAGAGCGGAGTGGGCAATGAGCAGTTCTTC. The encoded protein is CASSLESGVGNEQFF.

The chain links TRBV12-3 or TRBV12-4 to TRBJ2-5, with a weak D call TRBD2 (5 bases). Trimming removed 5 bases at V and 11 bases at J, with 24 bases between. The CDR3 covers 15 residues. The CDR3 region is CASSQLGMGYNEQYF. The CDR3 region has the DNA TGTGCCAGCAGTCAACTAGGAATGGGCTACAATGAGCAGTACTTC.

DNA of the CDR3: TGTGCCAGCAGCACTGATCAGGGCACAGATACGCAGTATTTT. This codes for CASSTDQGTDTQYF. The J gene is TRBJ2-3, the V gene TRBV6-4; D is undetermined. The V end was cut by 6 bases, the J end by 1 base, with 11 bases between. This CDR3 spans 14 amino acids. Germline CDR1 and CDR2: MRHNA and SNTAGT.

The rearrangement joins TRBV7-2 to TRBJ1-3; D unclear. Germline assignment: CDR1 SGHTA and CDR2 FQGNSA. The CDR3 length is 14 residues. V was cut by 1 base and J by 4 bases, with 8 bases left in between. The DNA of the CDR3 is TGTGCCAGCAGCTTAGAAGGCCTGGGAAACACCATATATTTT. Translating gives CASSLEGLGNTIYF. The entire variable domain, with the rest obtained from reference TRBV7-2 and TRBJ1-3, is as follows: GAGVSQSPSNKVTEKGKDVELRCDPISGHTALYWYRQSLGQGLEFLIYFQGNSAPDKSGLPSDRFSAERTGGSVSTLTIQRTQQEDSAVYLCASSLEGLGNTIYFGEGSWLTVV.

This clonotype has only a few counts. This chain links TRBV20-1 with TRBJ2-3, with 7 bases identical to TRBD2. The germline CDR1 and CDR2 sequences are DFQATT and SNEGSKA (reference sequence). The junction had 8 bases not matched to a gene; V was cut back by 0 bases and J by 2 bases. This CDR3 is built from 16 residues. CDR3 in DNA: TGCAGTGCTAGAGATCAAGTGCGGGGGACCACAGATACGCAGTATTTT. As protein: CSARDQVRGTTDTQYF.

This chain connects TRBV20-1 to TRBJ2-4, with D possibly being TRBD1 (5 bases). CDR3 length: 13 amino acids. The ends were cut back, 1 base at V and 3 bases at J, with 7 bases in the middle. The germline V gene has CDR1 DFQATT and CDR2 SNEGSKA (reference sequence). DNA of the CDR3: TGCAGTGCTAGAGGGCAGGGCAAAAACATTCAGTACTTC. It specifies CSARGQGKNIQYF.

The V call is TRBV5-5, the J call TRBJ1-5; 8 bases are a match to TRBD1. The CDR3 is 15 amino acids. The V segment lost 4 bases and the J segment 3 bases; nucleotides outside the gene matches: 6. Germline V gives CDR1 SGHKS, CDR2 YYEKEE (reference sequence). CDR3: CASSPRGLPNQPQHF. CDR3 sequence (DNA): TGTGCCAGCAGCCCCAGGGGGCTGCCCAATCAGCCCCAGCATTTT.

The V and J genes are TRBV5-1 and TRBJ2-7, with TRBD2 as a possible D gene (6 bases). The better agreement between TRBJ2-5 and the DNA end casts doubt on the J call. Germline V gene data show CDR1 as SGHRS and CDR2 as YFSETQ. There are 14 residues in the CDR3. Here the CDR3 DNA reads TGCGCCAGCAGCGGGGGGAATTCGAAAGAGACCCAGTACTTC. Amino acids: CASSGGNSKETQYF.

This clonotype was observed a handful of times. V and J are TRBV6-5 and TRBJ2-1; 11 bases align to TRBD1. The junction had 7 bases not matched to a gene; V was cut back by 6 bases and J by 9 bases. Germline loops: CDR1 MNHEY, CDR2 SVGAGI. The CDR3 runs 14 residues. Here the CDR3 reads CASSSGQGAFEQFF. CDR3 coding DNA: TGTGCCAGCAGCTCTGGACAGGGGGCGTTTGAGCAGTTCTTC.

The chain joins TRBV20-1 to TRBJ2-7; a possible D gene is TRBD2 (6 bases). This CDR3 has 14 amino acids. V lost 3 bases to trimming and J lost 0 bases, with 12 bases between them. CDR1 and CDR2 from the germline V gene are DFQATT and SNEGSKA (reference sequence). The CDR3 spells CSARSGTASYEQYF. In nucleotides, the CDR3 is TGCAGTGCTAGGTCCGGGACTGCCTCCTACGAGCAGTACTTC.

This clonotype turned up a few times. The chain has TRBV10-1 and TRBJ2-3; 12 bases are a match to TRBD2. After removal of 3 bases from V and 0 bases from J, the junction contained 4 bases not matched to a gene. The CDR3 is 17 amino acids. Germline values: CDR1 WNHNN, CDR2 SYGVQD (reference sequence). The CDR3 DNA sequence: TGCGCCAGCAGTGACCCGGGGACTAGCGGGAGCACAGATACGCAGTATTTT. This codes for CASSDPGTSGSTDTQYF.

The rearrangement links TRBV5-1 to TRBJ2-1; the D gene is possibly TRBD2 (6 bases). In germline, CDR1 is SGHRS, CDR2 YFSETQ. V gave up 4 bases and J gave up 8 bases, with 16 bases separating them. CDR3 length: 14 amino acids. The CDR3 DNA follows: TGCGCCAGCAGCCCCTTTGTCGGGAGTGATGAGCAGTTCTTC. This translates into CASSPFVGSDEQFF.

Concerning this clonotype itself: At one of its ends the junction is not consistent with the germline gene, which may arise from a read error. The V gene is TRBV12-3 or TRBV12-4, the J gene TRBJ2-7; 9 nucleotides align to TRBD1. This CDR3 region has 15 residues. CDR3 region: CVSTASGQGFDEQYF. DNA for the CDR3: TGTGTCAGCACCGCGTCGGGACAGGGTTTCGACGAGCAGTACTTC.

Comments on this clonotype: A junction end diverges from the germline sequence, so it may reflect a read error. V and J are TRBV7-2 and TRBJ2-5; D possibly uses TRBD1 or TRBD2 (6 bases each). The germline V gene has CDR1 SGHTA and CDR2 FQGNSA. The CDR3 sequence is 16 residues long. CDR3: CASGLGGVGLQETQYF. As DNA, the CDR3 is TGTGCCAGCGGCTTAGGGGGAGTGGGACTCCAAGAGACCCAGTACTTC.

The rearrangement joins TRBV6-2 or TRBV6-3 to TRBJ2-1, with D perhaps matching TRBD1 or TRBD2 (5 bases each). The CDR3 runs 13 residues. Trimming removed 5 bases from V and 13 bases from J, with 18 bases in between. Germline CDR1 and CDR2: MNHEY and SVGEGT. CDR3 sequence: CASSDRLSETQFF. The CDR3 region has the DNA TGTGCCAGCAGTGACAGACTATCAGAGACCCAGTTCTTC.

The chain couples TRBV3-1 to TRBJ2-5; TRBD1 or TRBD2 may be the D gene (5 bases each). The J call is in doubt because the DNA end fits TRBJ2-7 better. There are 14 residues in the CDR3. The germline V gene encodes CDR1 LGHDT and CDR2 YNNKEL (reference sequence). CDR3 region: CASSQGVGAYEQYF. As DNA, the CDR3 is TGTGCCAGCAGCCAGGGGGTGGGGGCCTACGAGCAGTACTTC.

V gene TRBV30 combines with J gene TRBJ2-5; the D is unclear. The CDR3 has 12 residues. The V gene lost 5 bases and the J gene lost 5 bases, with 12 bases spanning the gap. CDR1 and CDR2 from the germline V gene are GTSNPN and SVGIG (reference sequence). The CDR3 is CAWAGPPETQYF. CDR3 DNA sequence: TGTGCCTGGGCCGGTCCCCCCGAGACCCAGTACTTC.

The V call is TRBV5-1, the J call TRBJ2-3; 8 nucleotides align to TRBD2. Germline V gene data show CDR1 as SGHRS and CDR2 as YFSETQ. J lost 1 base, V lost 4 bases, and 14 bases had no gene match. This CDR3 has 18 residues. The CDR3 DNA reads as TGCGCCAGCAGCCCCCCAGGAGGACGGGGGGGCGGCACAGATACGCAGTATTTT. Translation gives CASSPPGGRGGGTDTQYF.

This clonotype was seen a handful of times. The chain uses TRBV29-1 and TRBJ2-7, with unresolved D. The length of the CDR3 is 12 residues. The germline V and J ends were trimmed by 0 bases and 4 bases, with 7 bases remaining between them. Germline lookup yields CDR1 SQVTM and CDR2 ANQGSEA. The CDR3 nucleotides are TGCAGCGTTGAAGATCAAGGTTACGAGCAGTACTTC. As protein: CSVEDQGYEQYF.

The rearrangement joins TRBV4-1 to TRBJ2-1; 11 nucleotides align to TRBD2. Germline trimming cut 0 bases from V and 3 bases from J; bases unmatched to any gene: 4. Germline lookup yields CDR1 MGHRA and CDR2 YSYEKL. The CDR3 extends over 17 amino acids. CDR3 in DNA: TGCGCCAGCAGCCAAGAGCGAGGACTAGCGGGCTACAATGAGCAGTTCTTC. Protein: CASSQERGLAGYNEQFF.

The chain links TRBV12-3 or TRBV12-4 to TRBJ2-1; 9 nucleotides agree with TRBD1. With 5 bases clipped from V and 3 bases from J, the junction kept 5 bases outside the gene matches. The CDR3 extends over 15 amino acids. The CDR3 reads CASSTPGQGYNEQFF. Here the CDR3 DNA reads TGTGCCAGCAGTACGCCGGGACAGGGCTACAATGAGCAGTTCTTC.

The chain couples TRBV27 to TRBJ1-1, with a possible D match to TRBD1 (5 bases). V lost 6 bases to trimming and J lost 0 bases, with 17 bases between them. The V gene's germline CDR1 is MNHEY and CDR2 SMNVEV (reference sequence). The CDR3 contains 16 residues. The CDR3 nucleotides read TGTGCCAGCAGGGCCAACCCGGGACCTATGAACACTGAAGCTTTCTTT. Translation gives CASRANPGPMNTEAFF.

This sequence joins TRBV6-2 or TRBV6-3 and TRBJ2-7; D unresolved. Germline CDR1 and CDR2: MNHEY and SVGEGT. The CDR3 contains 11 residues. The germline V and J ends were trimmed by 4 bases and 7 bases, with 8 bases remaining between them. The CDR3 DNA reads TGTGCCAGCAGTTCCACCCTGGAGCAGTACTTC. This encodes CASSSTLEQYF.